What follows are 18 T cell receptor beta chains derived from one specimen sequenced in a study of cytomegalovirus exposure and HLA in healthy donors. PCR primers comprised 60 Vbeta and 13 Jbeta primers. TCRdb's copy holds only in-frame clones and misses some; the assay was immunoSEQ multiplex PCR. The sample shows some 160,000 clones, around three quarters of them seen only once. Sequenced: PBMCs. These receptors were taken from a woman between 40 and 55 years old in good health and CMV-seronegative.

The chain has TRBV28 and TRBJ2-1, with 9 nucleotides matching TRBD2. V shed 4 bases and J 5 bases; nucleotides not matched to a gene: 21. Germline CDR1 is MDHEN and CDR2 is SYDVKM. The CDR3 has 20 amino acids. The CDR3, as DNA: TGTGCCAGCAGTTCCAACGGACTAGCGACCGTGGTCTGGTCGGACAATGAGCAGTTCTTC. This gives the protein CASSSNGLATVVWSDNEQFF.

This chain links TRBV5-1 with TRBJ1-2; tentative D call: TRBD1 (6 bases). Trimming pared 3 bases from V and 6 bases from J, leaving 9 bases between. The CDR3 extends over 12 amino acids. Germline CDR1 SGHRS, CDR2 YFSETQ. The CDR3 DNA reads TGCGCCAGCAGCTATTCAGGGGATGGCTACACCTTC. It translates to CASSYSGDGYTF.

This sequence joins TRBV10-3 and TRBJ2-4, with TRBD2 identical over 15 bases. V was clipped by 5 bases and J by 3 bases; unmatched bases: 14. The CDR3 totals 20 residues. The germline V gene encodes CDR1 ENHRY and CDR2 SYGVKD. In DNA form, the CDR3 reads TGTGCCATCAGTCAAGGACTAGCGGGAGGGCCATTCGAAGGCAAAAACATTCAGTACTTC. Its translation is CAISQGLAGGPFEGKNIQYF.

The chain has TRBV5-1 and TRBJ2-1; tentatively, D is TRBD2 (6 bases). CDR3 length: 15 amino acids. Looked up from germline, CDR1 is SGHRS and CDR2 is YFSETQ. V was cut by 7 bases and J by 1 base, with 15 bases left in between. CDR3 bases: TGCGCCAGCGCTCCGGAGGGACGGTCCTACAATGAGCAGTTCTTC. Protein product: CASAPEGRSYNEQFF.

This clone was seen only a few times. V is TRBV28 and J is TRBJ2-1; TRBD2 matches at 9 bases. The germline V gene has CDR1 MDHEN and CDR2 SYDVKM. The CDR3 loop spans 14 amino acids. Unmatched junction bases numbered 11, after V lost 8 bases and J lost 9 bases. The CDR3 sequence is CASHSGSSLGEQFF. Written as DNA, the CDR3 is TGTGCCAGCCATAGCGGGAGTTCGCTCGGTGAGCAGTTCTTC.

A few counts support this clone. The chain uses TRBV30 and TRBJ2-1; 7 bases agree with TRBD2. V shed 8 bases and J 0 bases; nucleotides not matched to a gene: 10. The germline V gene has CDR1 GTSNPN and CDR2 SVGIG (reference sequence). The CDR3 extends over 15 amino acids. CDR3 amino acids: CALSGGDLSYNEQFF. The CDR3 DNA is TGTGCCCTATCGGGAGGCGATCTCTCCTACAATGAGCAGTTCTTC.

The chain carries TRBV4-2 and TRBJ2-5; D is unresolved. This CDR3 contains 15 residues. V lost 0 bases and J 1 base, leaving 9 bases between the germline ends. Germline V gene sequence: CDR1 LGHNA, CDR2 YNFKEQ. Written as DNA, the CDR3 is TGTGCCAGCAGCCAAGATATAACTACCCAAGAGACCCAGTACTTC. Its translation is CASSQDITTQETQYF.

The chain combines TRBV5-1 with TRBJ2-7; D is perhaps TRBD2 (6 bases). CDR3 size: 16 residues. The V end was cut by 0 bases, the J end by 0 bases, with 13 bases between. Germline V gives CDR1 SGHRS, CDR2 YFSETQ. The CDR3 DNA reads TGCGCCAGCAGCTTGGATCCGGCTAGCGTCTCCTACGAGCAGTACTTC. Amino acids: CASSLDPASVSYEQYF.

In the case of this clone: The germline gene is not matched at one end of the junction; a read error may be the cause. V usage is TRBV7-7 and J usage is TRBJ2-5; 10 bases are shared with TRBD1. Germline lookup yields CDR1 SSHAT and CDR2 FNYEAQ (reference sequence). The CDR3 extends over 15 amino acids. Here the CDR3 reads CASSPAGTGVGTQYF. The CDR3 DNA reads TGTGCTAGCAGCCCCGCCGGGACAGGGGTAGGGACCCAGTACTTC.

The V call is TRBV2, the J call TRBJ1-1; perhaps TRBD1 as D (6 bases). This CDR3 spans 13 amino acids. Trimming cost V 5 bases and J 3 bases, with 10 bases left between them. Germline lookup yields CDR1 SNHLY and CDR2 FYNNEI. Here the CDR3 DNA reads TGTGCCAGCAGTTCGGGACAATACACTGAAGCTTTCTTT. This translates into CASSSGQYTEAFF.

This clone has more than one count but fewer than ten. This chain uses TRBV11-2 with TRBJ2-1, with 7 bases lining up with TRBD2. This CDR3 is built from 15 residues. The trim removed 0 bases at V and 3 bases at J, leaving 2 bases unmatched. CDR1 is SGHAT and CDR2 is FQNNGV in the germline V gene. The CDR3, as DNA: TGTGCCAGCAGCTTAGAAGCGGGGTTCTACAATGAGCAGTTCTTC. It encodes CASSLEAGFYNEQFF.

The chain joins TRBV11-2 to TRBJ1-1; D gene unclear. The CDR3 sequence is 14 residues long. Trimming pared 1 base from V and 6 bases from J, leaving 12 bases between. CDR1 SGHAT and CDR2 FQNNGV come from the germline V gene. The DNA of the CDR3 is TGTGCCAGCAGCTTAGGGCCGGGGATGGCTGAAGCTTTCTTT. Encoded protein: CASSLGPGMAEAFF.

This clone was seen a few times. The rearrangement links TRBV28 to TRBJ1-1; the D gene is possibly TRBD1 (5 bases). Germline assignment: CDR1 MDHEN and CDR2 SYDVKM. Deletions cut 11 bases from V and 2 bases from J, with 15 bases between. This CDR3 has 13 amino acids. CDR3 in DNA: TGTGCCTCTTCTTGGGGGGTAAACACTGAAGCTTTCTTT. Its protein product is CASSWGVNTEAFF.

The chain employs TRBV19 and TRBJ1-2; maybe TRBD1 (5 bases). The CDR3 covers 15 residues. The V and J ends lost 5 bases and 4 bases respectively, with 17 bases between them. Germline V gene data show CDR1 as LNHDA and CDR2 as SQIVND (reference sequence). Here the CDR3 DNA reads TGTGCCAGTAGTCCGCAGACAGTTTTCCCCTATGGCTACACCTTC. Protein: CASSPQTVFPYGYTF.

For the CDR3, the DNA is TGTGCCAGCAGCGGTAGGGGGCGGGGTAGCTCCTACAATGAGCAGTTCTTC. Translation: CASSGRGRGSSYNEQFF. J is TRBJ2-1 and V is TRBV11-2, with D possibly being TRBD1 (7 bases). Germline assignment: CDR1 SGHAT and CDR2 FQNNGV. The V gene lost 5 bases and the J gene lost 0 bases, with 17 bases spanning the gap. CDR3 size: 17 residues.

The rearrangement uses TRBV4-1 and TRBJ1-2; D might be TRBD1 (5 bases). V lost 3 bases to trimming and J lost 5 bases, with 19 bases between them. CDR3 length: 16 amino acids. CDR1 is MGHRA, CDR2 YSYEKL, per germline. CDR3 DNA sequence: TGCGCCAGCAGCCAGGCGACCGGGACTCTAGTATATGGCTACACCTTC. It codes for CASSQATGTLVYGYTF.

J is TRBJ2-7 and V is TRBV7-9, with 11 bases matching TRBD1. CDR1 and CDR2 from the germline V gene are SEHNR and FQNEAQ (reference sequence). The CDR3 is made up of 16 amino acids. Unmatched junction bases numbered 11, after V lost 5 bases and J lost 5 bases. CDR3 nucleotide sequence: TGTGCCAGCAGCCACGACCGGGACAGGGGGGCGCACGAGCAGTACTTC. Translating gives CASSHDRDRGAHEQYF.

The chain carries TRBV27 and TRBJ2-7; D might be TRBD1 (8 bases). CDR1 is MNHEY and CDR2 is SMNVEV in the germline V gene (reference sequence). Trimming took 6 bases from V and 1 from J, leaving 16 bases between them. The length of the CDR3 is 15 residues. The CDR3 DNA reads as TGTGCCAGCAGCTATAACAGGGGGGGGTCCTACGAGCAGTACTTC. Translated, it gives CASSYNRGGSYEQYF.